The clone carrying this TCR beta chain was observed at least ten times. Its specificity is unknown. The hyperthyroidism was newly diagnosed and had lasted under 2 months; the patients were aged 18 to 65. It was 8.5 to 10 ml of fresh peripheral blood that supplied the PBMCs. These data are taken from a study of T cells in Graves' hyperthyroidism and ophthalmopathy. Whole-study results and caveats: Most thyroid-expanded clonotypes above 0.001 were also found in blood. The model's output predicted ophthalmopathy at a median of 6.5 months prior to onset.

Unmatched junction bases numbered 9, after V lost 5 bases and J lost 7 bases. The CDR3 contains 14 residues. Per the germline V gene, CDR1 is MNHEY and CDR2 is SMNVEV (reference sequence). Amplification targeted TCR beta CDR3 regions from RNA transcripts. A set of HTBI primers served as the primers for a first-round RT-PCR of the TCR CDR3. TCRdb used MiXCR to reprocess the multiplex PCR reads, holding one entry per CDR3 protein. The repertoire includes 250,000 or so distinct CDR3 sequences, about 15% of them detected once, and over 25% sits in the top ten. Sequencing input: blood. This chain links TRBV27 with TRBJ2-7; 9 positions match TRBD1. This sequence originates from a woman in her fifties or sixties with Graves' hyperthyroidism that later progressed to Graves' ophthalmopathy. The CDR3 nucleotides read TGTGCCAGCAGTCGATCCTCGGGACAGGGAGAGCAGTACTTC. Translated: CASSRSSGQGEQYF.